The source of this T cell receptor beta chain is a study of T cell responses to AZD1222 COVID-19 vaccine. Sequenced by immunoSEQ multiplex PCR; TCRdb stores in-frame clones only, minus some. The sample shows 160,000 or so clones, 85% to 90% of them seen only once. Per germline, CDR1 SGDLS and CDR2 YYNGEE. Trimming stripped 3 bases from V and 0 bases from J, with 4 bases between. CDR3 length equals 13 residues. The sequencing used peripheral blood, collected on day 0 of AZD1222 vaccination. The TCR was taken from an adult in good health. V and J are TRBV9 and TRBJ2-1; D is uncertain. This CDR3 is CASSASSYNEQFF. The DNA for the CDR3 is TGTGCCAGCAGCGCGAGCTCCTACAATGAGCAGTTCTTC.